Below are 4 T cell receptor beta chains sequenced from a single sample in a study of CD8+ T cells in alopecia areata. Sample treatment: oral pan-JAK inhibitor, 5-10 mg twice daily. Sequencing relied on a cDNA template that was reverse transcribed from extracted RNA. Using immunoSEQ multiplex PCR, the repertoire was profiled, and TCRdb retains in-frame clones only, with some absent. The table lists under 150,000 clones, 65% to 90% of them singletons. The sequencing used CD8+ T cells sorted from blood, collected at week 4, from a patient treated with tofacitinib. These receptors were collected from a human donor with alopecia areata.

V and J are TRBV9 and TRBJ2-3, with TRBD1 matching 8 bases. The CDR3 extends over 15 amino acids. Per germline, CDR1 SGDLS and CDR2 YYNGEE. The ends lost 4 bases at V and 3 bases at J; junction bases unmatched: 7. CDR3 in amino acids: CASSPQGAGTDTQYF. The DNA of the CDR3 is TGTGCCAGCAGCCCCCAGGGGGCAGGGACAGATACGCAGTATTTT.

The chain couples TRBV6-5 to TRBJ1-1; D is possibly TRBD1 (5 bases). In germline, CDR1 is MNHEY, CDR2 SVGAGI. This CDR3 has 15 residues. V gave up 0 bases and J gave up 1 base, with 9 bases separating them. In nucleotides, the CDR3 is TGTGCCAGCAGTTACTCGCGGGGGACGAACACTGAAGCTTTCTTT. Its protein is CASSYSRGTNTEAFF.

The genes are TRBV29-1 and TRBJ2-7; D is possibly TRBD2 (6 bases). V was pared by 7 bases and J by 2 bases, with 27 bases between. Germline CDR1 reads SQVTM; CDR2 reads ANQGSEA. This CDR3 is built from 17 residues. The CDR3 region has the DNA TGCAGCGGGGGGGTAATGCGAGCCCTGACCAATACCTACGAGCAGTACTTC. Amino acids: CSGGVMRALTNTYEQYF.

This clone was detected only a few times. DNA of the CDR3: TGTGCCAGCCTAGGGACTAGCGGCACCGGGGAGCTGTTTTTT. This sequence encodes CASLGTSGTGELFF. The chain carries TRBV27 and TRBJ2-2, with 11 bases aligning to TRBD2. The CDR3 consists of 14 residues. Trimming took 8 bases from V and 4 from J; bases not matched to a gene: 3. Germline V gives CDR1 MNHEY, CDR2 SMNVEV (reference sequence).